This note documents a single TCR beta chain sequence. The antigen remains undetermined. These data are taken from a study of early T cells in non-severe SARS-CoV-2 infection. Study at large: With bulk RNA from unsorted whole blood as input, sequencing yielded unpaired chains.

Study-level results: Matching with VDJdb favored anti-spike CD8 responses (missing private and CD4 specificities).

Germline CDR1 is SGHTA and CDR2 is FQGNSA. V shed 0 bases, J shed 7 bases, and the junction held 3 bases outside the gene matches. The CDR3 runs 14 residues. Researchers attached unique molecular identifiers to individual cDNA molecules. TCRdb redid the calling of the 5' RACE reads with MiXCR, one entry per CDR3 protein. The sample contains approximately 19,000 distinct CDR3 sequences, about 5% of which appear only once. J is TRBJ1-2 and V is TRBV7-2; 9 nucleotides line up with TRBD1. Sequencing was done on a sample of whole blood. This TCR was sampled from an adult who was a healthcare worker with PCR-confirmed SARS-CoV-2 infection or an uninfected control (not recorded which). This CDR3 reads CASSLAGTGIGYTF. DNA of the CDR3: TGTGCCAGCAGCTTAGCCGGGACAGGGATTGGCTACACCTTC.